The sequence of this T cell receptor beta chain was determined in a study of cytomegalovirus exposure and HLA in healthy donors. Study-wide points: Most TCR sequences were rare, but some public TCRs occurred in many donors. A later analysis reportedly found that, within productive TCRs, an Asian-associated ancestry cluster had fewer N-insertions than the mean observed across the roughly 630 donors.

A note on this clone: Its antigen is not identified.

PCR primers comprised 60 Vbeta and 13 Jbeta primers. Data came from immunoSEQ multiplex PCR; TCRdb stores just in-frame clones and leaves some out. The sample contains about 120,000 clones, 75% of which appear only once. This sequence originates from a woman between 45 and 65 years old in good health and CMV-seronegative. Sequenced: PBMCs.

The CDR3 DNA reads as TGTGCCAGCAGCATCCGTCGTGGGTTAGCGGGATGCGACGAGCAGTACTTC. Translated, it gives CASSIRRGLAGCDEQYF. This rearrangement joins TRBV21-1 to TRBJ2-7; the listed D gene, TRBD2, was not tested against the DNA. TRBV21-1 constitutes a pseudogene. The CDR3 length is 17 residues.